This T cell receptor (beta chain) is from a study of blood T cell repertoires in COVID-19. Whole-study context: The study drew acute and convalescent COVID-19 samples from the United States, Italy and Spain. The cDNA or gDNA used as material had been derived from T cells, B-cell-depleted T cells, or PBMCs.

This CDR3 contains 14 residues. Germline CDR1 KGHDR, CDR2 SFDVKD. The V gene end was trimmed by 6 bases and the J gene end by 7 bases; junction bases not matched to a gene: 4. Original processing methods: By means of reference gene primer amplification, nucleated cell counts were estimated. Here immunoSEQ multiplex PCR was the method, and the copy in TCRdb shows in-frame clones only, minus some. That table is the source of V, J and clone size, and D and trimming were worked out from the DNA. The sample records 470,000 or so clones, approximately 85% being singletons. The sequencing input was peripheral blood. The V call is TRBV24-1, the J call TRBJ2-1, with 11 bases matching TRBD1. The receptor's source is a human donor in a cohort sampled during active COVID-19. The CDR3 DNA is TGTGCCACCAGTCGGACAGGGGGCAGGAATGAGCAGTTCTTC. Translated: CATSRTGGRNEQFF.